These 8 T cell receptor beta chains share one sample of origin, sequenced in a study of T-cell reconstitution after alpha-beta-depleted transplantation in children. TCRbeta library preparation incorporated unique molecular identifiers. One entry per CDR3 protein results from TCRdb running MiXCR on the PCR reads. The data contain 490,000 or so distinct CDR3 sequences, approximately 13% of them seen just once; the ten biggest clones take up about 6%. The source was PBMCs from the stem cell graft donor, collected from the stem cell graft. Receptors were obtained from a human donor who donated a stem cell graft to a child with combined immunodeficiency.

The chain combines TRBV18 with TRBJ2-5; D call uncertain. With 3 bases removed from V and 5 bases from J, the gap between germline ends came to 7 bases. In germline, CDR1 is KGHSH, CDR2 LQKENI. This CDR3 has 12 amino acids. The DNA for the CDR3 is TGTGCCAGCTCACCTCCATCGGAGACCCAGTACTTC. It translates to CASSPPSETQYF.

This clonotype was seen more than once but under ten times. The V and J genes are TRBV14 and TRBJ2-7, with a weak D call TRBD1 (6 bases). With 0 bases removed from V and 0 bases from J, the gap between germline ends came to 15 bases. The CDR3 sequence is 17 residues long. Germline loops: CDR1 SGHDN, CDR2 FVKESK. The CDR3 protein is CASSQDIHRDFSYEQYF. The CDR3 coding sequence is TGTGCCAGCAGCCAAGATATCCACAGGGATTTCTCCTACGAGCAGTACTTC.

The V gene is TRBV3-1, the J gene TRBJ2-5; no reliable D call. Germline V lookup: CDR1 LGHDT, CDR2 YNNKEL (reference sequence). The CDR3 contains 16 residues. Between the trimmed V and J ends, which lost 0 bases and 1 base, there was a span of 12 bases. CDR3 sequence reads: CASSQERPSIQETQYF. The DNA for the CDR3 is TGTGCCAGCAGCCAAGAGCGTCCCAGCATCCAAGAGACCCAGTACTTC.

Concerning this clonotype itself: Likely a read error: the CDR3 ends without its conserved phenylalanine or tryptophan. CDR3 region: CASSLNPGPGSDEAFY. CDR3 sequence (DNA): TGTGCCAGCAGTTTGAATCCCGGGCCCGGGAGCGATGAAGCTTTCTAT. The chain is built from TRBV12-3 or TRBV12-4 and TRBJ1-1; D is undetermined. The CDR3 has 16 amino acids. V was shortened by 3 bases and J by 7 bases, with 21 bases between the two germline ends.

The rearrangement links TRBV2 to TRBJ1-2; D unclear. Trimming left V 6 bases short and J 2 bases short, with 13 bases between. CDR3 length: 14 residues. Germline CDR1 is SNHLY and CDR2 is FYNNEI. CDR3 sequence: CASRRALQNYGYTF. The CDR3 DNA is TGTGCCAGCAGGAGGGCTTTACAGAACTATGGCTACACCTTC.

This clonotype was seen a handful of times. V is TRBV3-1 and J is TRBJ2-3; D may be TRBD1 or TRBD2 (6 bases each). CDR3 length: 13 residues. V lost 5 bases and J lost 9, with 15 bases in between. Germline V gene data show CDR1 as LGHDT and CDR2 as YNNKEL (reference sequence). The CDR3 reads CASSYRDGGTQYF. The CDR3 DNA reads as TGTGCCAGCAGCTACAGGGATGGGGGGACGCAGTATTTT.

This rearrangement joins TRBV9 to TRBJ1-2, with D perhaps matching TRBD1 (5 bases). This CDR3 has 13 residues. Per germline, CDR1 SGDLS and CDR2 YYNGEE. Trimming took off 5 bases at V and 2 bases at J, with 10 bases between the two ends. The CDR3 is CASSSTANYGYTF. Here the CDR3 DNA reads TGTGCCAGCAGTTCGACAGCCAACTATGGCTACACCTTC.

This clonotype was counted only a few times. This rearrangement joins TRBV5-5 to TRBJ1-2, with 11 positions matching TRBD1. The CDR3 contains 15 residues. The germline gives CDR1 SGHKS, CDR2 YYEKEE (reference sequence). V was clipped by 7 bases and J by 4 bases; unmatched bases: 9. The chain's CDR3 is CASSLGTGGRYGYTF. The CDR3 DNA reads as TGTGCCAGCTCACTTGGGACAGGGGGACGCTATGGCTACACCTTC. The full variable domain, with the rest looked up from reference TRBV5-5 and TRBJ1-2, is DAGVTQSPTHLIKTRGQQVTLRCSPISGHKSVSWYQQVLGQGPQFIFQYYEKEERGRGNFPDRFSARQFPNYSSELNVNALLLGDSALYLCASSLGTGGRYGYTFGSGTRLTVV.